This record concerns one TCR beta chain sequence. The antigen is undetermined. This entry is derived from a study of shared clonotypes between healthy human individuals. Only CD45RO-negative cells positively selected for CCR7 counted as naive CD8 cells, so terminally differentiated effector memory CD45RA+ cells were excluded. Germline CDR1 LGHNA, CDR2 YSLEER. This CDR3 has 17 amino acids. J gave up 2 bases and V 0 bases, and 7 bases lay outside the gene matches. Findings and caveats of the study: Sampling covered nothing but blood. Tissue TCR repertoires likely differ from those found in blood. Several donors held approximately 5% of naive CD4 clonotypes in common.

At the deep level, the assay was run. The table came from immunoSEQ multiplex PCR; TCRdb's copy has only in-frame clones and leaves some out. The sample holds under 2,000,000 clones, over 85% seen once. This sequence originates from a man between 18 and 29 years old in good health. What was sequenced was naive CD8+ T cells sorted from blood. The rearrangement links TRBV4-3 to TRBJ2-3; 8 bases match TRBD2. CDR3 DNA: TGCGCCAGCAGCCAAGATCGGCCTAGCGGGTCCACAGATACGCAGTATTTT. Protein sequence: CASSQDRPSGSTDTQYF.